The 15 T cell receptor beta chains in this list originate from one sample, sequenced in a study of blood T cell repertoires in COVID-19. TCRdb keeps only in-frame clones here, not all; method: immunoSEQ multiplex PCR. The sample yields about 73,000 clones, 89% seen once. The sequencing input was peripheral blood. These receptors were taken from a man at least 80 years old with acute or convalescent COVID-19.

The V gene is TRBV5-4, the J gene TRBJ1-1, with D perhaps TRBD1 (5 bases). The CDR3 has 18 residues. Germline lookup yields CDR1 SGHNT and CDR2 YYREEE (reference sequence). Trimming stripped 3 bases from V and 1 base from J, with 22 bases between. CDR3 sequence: CASSSPLGGDKGNTEAFF. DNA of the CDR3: TGTGCCAGCAGCTCCCCACTAGGAGGGGATAAGGGGAACACTGAAGCTTTCTTT.

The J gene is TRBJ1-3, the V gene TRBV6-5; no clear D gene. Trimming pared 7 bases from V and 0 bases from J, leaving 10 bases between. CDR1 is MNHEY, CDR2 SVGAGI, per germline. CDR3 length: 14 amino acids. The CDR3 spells CASIEGASGNTIYF. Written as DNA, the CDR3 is TGTGCCAGCATAGAGGGAGCCTCTGGAAACACCATATATTTT.

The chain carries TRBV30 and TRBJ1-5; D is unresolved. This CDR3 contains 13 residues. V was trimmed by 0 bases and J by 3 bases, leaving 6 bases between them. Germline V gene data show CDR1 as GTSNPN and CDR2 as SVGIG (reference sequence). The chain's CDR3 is CAWSVRFNQPQHF. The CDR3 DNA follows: TGTGCCTGGAGTGTGAGGTTCAATCAGCCCCAGCATTTT. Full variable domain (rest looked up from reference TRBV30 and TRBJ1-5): SQTIHQWPATLVQPVGSPLSLECTVEGTSNPNLYWYRQAAGRGLQLLFYSVGIGQISSEVPQNLSASRPQDRQFILSSKKLLLSDSGFYLCAWSVRFNQPQHFGDGTRLSIL.

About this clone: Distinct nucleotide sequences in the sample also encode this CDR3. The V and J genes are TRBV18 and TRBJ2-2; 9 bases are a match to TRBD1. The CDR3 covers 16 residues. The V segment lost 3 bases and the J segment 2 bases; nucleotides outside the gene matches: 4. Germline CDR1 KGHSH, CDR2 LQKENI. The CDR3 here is CASSPLGQGNTGELFF. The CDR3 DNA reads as TGTGCCAGCTCACCTCTGGGACAGGGTAACACCGGGGAGCTGTTTTTT.

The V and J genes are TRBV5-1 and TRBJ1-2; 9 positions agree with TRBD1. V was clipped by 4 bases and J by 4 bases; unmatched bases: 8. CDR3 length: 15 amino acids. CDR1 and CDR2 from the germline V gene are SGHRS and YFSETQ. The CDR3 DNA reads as TGCGCCAGCAGCCCGAACTCACAGGGGGCCTATGGCTACACCTTC. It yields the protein CASSPNSQGAYGYTF.

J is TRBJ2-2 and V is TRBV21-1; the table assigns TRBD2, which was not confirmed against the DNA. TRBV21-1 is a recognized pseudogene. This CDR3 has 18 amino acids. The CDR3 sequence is CASSKGFAEAGRAGELFF. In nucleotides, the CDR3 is TGTGCCAGCAGCAAAGGATTCGCTGAGGCAGGGAGGGCCGGGGAGCTGTTTTTT.

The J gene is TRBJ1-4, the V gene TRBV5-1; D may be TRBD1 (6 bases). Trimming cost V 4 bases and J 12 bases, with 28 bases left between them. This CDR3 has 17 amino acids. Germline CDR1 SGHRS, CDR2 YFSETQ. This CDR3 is CASSPTADRSGSMQLFF. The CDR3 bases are TGCGCCAGCAGCCCCACTGCCGACAGGTCCGGAAGTATGCAACTGTTTTTT.

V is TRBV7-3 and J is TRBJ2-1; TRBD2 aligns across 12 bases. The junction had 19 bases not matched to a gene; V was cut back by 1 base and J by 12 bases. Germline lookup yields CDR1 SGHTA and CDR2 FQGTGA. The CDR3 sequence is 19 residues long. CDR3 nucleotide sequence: TGTGCCAGCAGCTTAAAGGGAAGCTCTAGCGGGGGGGCTTTCGGCCGGCAGTTCTTC. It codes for CASSLKGSSSGGAFGRQFF.

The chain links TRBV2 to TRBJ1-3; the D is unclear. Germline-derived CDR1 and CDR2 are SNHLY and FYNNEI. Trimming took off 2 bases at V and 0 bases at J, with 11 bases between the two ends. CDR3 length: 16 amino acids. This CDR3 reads CASSETAKTSGNTIYF. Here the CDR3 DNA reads TGTGCCAGCAGTGAAACAGCTAAAACCTCTGGAAACACCATATATTTT.

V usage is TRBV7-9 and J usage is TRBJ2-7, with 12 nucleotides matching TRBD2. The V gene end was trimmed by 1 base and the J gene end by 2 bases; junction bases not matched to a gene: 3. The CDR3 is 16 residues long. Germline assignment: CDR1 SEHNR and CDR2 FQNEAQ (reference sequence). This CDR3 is CASSLEGTSGPYEQYF. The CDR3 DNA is TGTGCCAGCAGCTTAGAAGGGACTAGCGGGCCCTACGAGCAGTACTTC. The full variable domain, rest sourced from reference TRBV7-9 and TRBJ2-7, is DTGVSQNPRHKITKRGQNVTFRCDPISEHNRLYWYRQTLGQGPEFLTYFQNEAQLEKSRLLSDRFSAERPKGSFSTLEIQRTEQGDSAMYLCASSLEGTSGPYEQYFGPGTRLTVT.

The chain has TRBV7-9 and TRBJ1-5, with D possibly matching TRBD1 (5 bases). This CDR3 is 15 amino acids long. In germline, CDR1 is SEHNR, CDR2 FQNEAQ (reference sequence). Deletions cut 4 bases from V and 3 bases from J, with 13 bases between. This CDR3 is CASSSQGAFNQPQHF. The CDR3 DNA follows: TGTGCCAGCAGCTCCCAAGGGGCTTTCAATCAGCCCCAGCATTTT.

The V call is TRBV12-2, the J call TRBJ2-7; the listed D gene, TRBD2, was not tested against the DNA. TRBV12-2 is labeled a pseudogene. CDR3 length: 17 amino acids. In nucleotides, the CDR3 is TGTGCAAGTCGCTCCCCCGTTTCGCGGGGCACCAGCTACGAGCAGTACTTC. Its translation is CASRSPVSRGTSYEQYF.

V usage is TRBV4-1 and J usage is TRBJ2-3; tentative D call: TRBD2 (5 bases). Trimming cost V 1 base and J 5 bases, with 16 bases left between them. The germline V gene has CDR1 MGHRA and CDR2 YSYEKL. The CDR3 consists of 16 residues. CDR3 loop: CASSQVGLAIRDTQYF. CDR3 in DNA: TGCGCCAGCAGCCAAGTAGGTCTAGCAATACGAGATACGCAGTATTTT.

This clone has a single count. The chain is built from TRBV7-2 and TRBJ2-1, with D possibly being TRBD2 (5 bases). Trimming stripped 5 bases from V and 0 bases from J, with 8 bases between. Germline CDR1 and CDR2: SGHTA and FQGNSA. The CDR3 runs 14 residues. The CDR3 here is CASSGLSSYNEQFF. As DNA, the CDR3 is TGTGCCAGCAGCGGACTCTCCTCCTACAATGAGCAGTTCTTC.

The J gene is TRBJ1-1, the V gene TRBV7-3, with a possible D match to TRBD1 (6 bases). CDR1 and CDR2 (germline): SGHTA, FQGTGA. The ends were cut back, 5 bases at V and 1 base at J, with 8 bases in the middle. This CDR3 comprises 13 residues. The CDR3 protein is CASSRTENTEAFF. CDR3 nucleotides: TGTGCCAGCAGCCGGACAGAGAACACTGAAGCTTTCTTT.